Detailed here is one TCR beta chain. The germline gene is not matched at one end of the junction; a read error may be the cause. This sample was taken from a study of CD8+CD57+ T cells in acquired aplastic anemia. The CDR3 consists of 13 residues. CDR1 and CDR2 from the germline V gene are ENHRY and SYGVKD. TCR beta VDJ and CDR3 profiling used genomic DNA as template. A single record per CDR3 protein comes from TCRdb applying MiXCR to the reads. The data contain about 160,000 distinct CDR3 sequences, roughly 48% of them singletons. Sequencing input: sorted CD4+, CD8+, or CD8+CD57+ T cells (not recorded which) from PBMCs. The rearrangement links TRBV10-3 to TRBJ2-7, with 11 nucleotides matching TRBD2. The clonotype was recovered from a human donor in good health. The CDR3 loop is CAISSGGALGQYF. In DNA, the CDR3 is TGCGCCATCAGTAGCGGGGGGGCTCTGGGGCAGTACTTC.